The rows below give T cell receptor beta chains drawn from one sample of a study of T cells after somatic rescue of genetic block. The data were produced by immunoSEQ multiplex PCR, yet TCRdb's version contains in-frame clones alone and is incomplete. The repertoire includes tens of thousands of clones, just over 90% of them detected once, and roughly 2.8% sits in the top ten. Sequencing used peripheral blood mononuclear cells (PBMCs). These receptors came from a man aged 25-45 years. The CDR3 runs from the conserved cysteine through the conserved F or W. D genes are given only for firm matches. Clone size is not always given. Where it is, it says once, few, many or a class for expanded clones.

abundance	d_gene	v_gene	j_gene	CDR3nt	CDR3aa
-	-	TRBV28	TRBJ2-2	TGTGCCAGCAGTTCAGCCACCGGGGAGCTGTTTTTT	CASSSATGELFF
-	-	TRBV7-9	TRBJ2-7	TGTGCCAGCAGCTTAGCGGAAGGTTACGAGCAGTACTTC	CASSLAEGYEQYF
-	-	TRBV2	TRBJ2-3	TGTGCCAGCAGTGATATCGGGGAGAACACAGATACGCAGTATTTT	CASSDIGENTDTQYF
-	TRBD2	TRBV25-1	TRBJ2-5	TGTGCCAGCAGTGAAGGGACTAGCGGGAGGGCCGGTGAGACCCAGTACTTC	CASSEGTSGRAGETQYF
-	-	TRBV6-5	TRBJ1-1	TGTGCCAGCAGGTCGACAGGTCGGAACACTGAAGCTTTCTTT	CASRSTGRNTEAFF
-	TRBD1	TRBV30	TRBJ1-5	TGTGCCTGGAAACCCCGGGACAGGGTACAGCCCCAGCATTTT	CAWKPRDRVQPQHF
-	-	TRBV4-2	TRBJ2-3	TGTGCCAGCAGCAACCAAGGTAGCACAGATACGCAGTATTTT	CASSNQGSTDTQYF
-	-	TRBV11-3	TRBJ2-2	TGTGCCAGCAGCCCGACATGGACCGGGGAGCTGTTTTTT	CASSPTWTGELFF
few	TRBD1	TRBV6-1	TRBJ1-5	TGTGCCAGCAGGGACAGGGTAGCTCTTGATCAGCCCCAGCATTTT	CASRDRVALDQPQHF
once	-	TRBV18	TRBJ1-2	TGTGCCAGCTCATCAGGACGGAGTAACTATGGCTACACCTTC	CASSSGRSNYGYTF
-	TRBD1	TRBV5-6	TRBJ2-7	TGTGCCAGCAGCTCGGACAGGGCTCGATACGAGCAGTACTTC	CASSSDRARYEQYF
-	-	TRBV30	TRBJ1-1	TGTGCCTGGAGACCTCGACACCTAGGAGACACTGAAGCTTTCTTT	CAWRPRHLGDTEAFF
-	-	TRBV29-1	TRBJ1-1	TGCAGCGTCGCCCCTTTCAAGAACACTGAAGCTTTCTTT	CSVAPFKNTEAFF
-	-	TRBV9	TRBJ2-2	TGTGCCAGCAGCCCCCGAGGTGTCACCGGGGAGCTGTTTTTT	CASSPRGVTGELFF
once	-	TRBV5-1	TRBJ1-2	TGCGCCAGCAGCCAAGGTCAGCAGGGTAATAACTATGGCTACACCTTC	CASSQGQQGNNYGYTF
-	-	TRBV2	TRBJ2-5	TGTGCCAGCAGTGACCGGACTCCCGGTCTAGAGACCCAGTACTTC	CASSDRTPGLETQYF
-	-	TRBV13	TRBJ2-1	TGTGCCAGCAGCTTAACGATAGGGAATGAGCAGTTCTTC	CASSLTIGNEQFF
-	-	TRBV29-1	TRBJ1-1	TGCAGCGTTGGGGGGCTGATGAACACTGAAGCTTTCTTT	CSVGGLMNTEAFF
-	-	TRBV5-1	TRBJ1-2	TGCGCCAGCAGCTCAGGGAGTCAAGCTAGCGGCTACACCTTC	CASSSGSQASGYTF
-	TRBD1	TRBV5-6	TRBJ1-2	TGTGCCAGCAGCTCCTACAGGGGTAGCTACACCTTC	CASSSYRGSYTF
-	-	TRBV5-4	TRBJ1-3	TGTGCCAGCAGTCTGATGGGGGACCCTGGAAACACCATATATTTT	CASSLMGDPGNTIYF
-	-	TRBV29-1	TRBJ2-1	TGCAGCGCCCCCTGGGCCAGTGAGCAGTTCTTC	CSAPWASEQFF
-	-	TRBV19	TRBJ2-1	TGTGCCAGTAGTATTCTGACCTACAATGAGCAGTTCTTC	CASSILTYNEQFF
-	TRBD2	TRBV5-1	TRBJ2-1	TGCGCCAGCAGCTCCGGATGGCGGGGGGATGATGAGCAGTTCTTC	CASSSGWRGDDEQFF
-	-	TRBV25-1	TRBJ1-6	TGTGCCAGCAGTGCTAGCTCCTATAATTCACCCCTCCACTTT	CASSASSYNSPLHF
-	-	TRBV28	TRBJ2-5	TGTGCCAGCAGCTTGGACACGGGAGATGGTCAAGAGACCCAGTACTTC	CASSLDTGDGQETQYF
-	TRBD2	TRBV18	TRBJ2-1	TGTGCCAGCTCACCAGCCGGGAGGACCAACAATGAGCAGTTCTTC	CASSPAGRTNNEQFF
-	TRBD1	TRBV7-9	TRBJ2-5	TGTGCCAGCAGCGCAAGGACAGGTCCCGTAGAAGAGACCCAGTACTTC	CASSARTGPVEETQYF